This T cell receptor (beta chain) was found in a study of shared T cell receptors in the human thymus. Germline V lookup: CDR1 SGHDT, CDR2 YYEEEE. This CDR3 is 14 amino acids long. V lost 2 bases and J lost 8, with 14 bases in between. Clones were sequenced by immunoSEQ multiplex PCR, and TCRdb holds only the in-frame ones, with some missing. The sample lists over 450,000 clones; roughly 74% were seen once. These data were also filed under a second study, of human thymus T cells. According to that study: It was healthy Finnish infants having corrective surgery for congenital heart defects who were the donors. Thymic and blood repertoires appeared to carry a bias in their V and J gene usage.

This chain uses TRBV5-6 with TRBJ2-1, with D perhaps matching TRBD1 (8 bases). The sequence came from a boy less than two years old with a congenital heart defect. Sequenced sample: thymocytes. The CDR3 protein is CASSLWTGRDEQFF. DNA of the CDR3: TGTGCCAGCAGCTTATGGACAGGGAGGGATGAGCAGTTCTTC.